These T cell receptor beta chains were read from a single sample in a study of T cells and Merkel cell carcinoma outcomes. Only in-frame clones appear in the TCRdb table, and some are missing; sequencing was by immunoSEQ multiplex PCR. The profile shows some 16,000 clones, about four fifths of them singletons. Sequencing input: tumor tissue from Merkel cell carcinoma. The receptors were gathered from a human donor with Merkel cell carcinoma. Both conserved end residues are part of each CDR3. A D gene is named only where the DNA matches it firmly. Size is stated for part of the rows, as once, few or many counts, or as a class when the clone is expanded.

clone_size j_call v_call d_call cdr3_aa cdr3_nt
- TRBJ2-6 TRBV7-9 - CASTGLGANVLTF TGTGCCAGCACCGGTCTTGGGGCCAACGTCCTGACTTTC
- TRBJ2-1 TRBV19 TRBD1 CASTKGQEAYNEQFF TGTGCCAGTACCAAAGGACAGGAAGCCTACAATGAGCAGTTCTTC
few TRBJ2-5 TRBV6-1 - CASSLEETQYF TGTGCCAGCAGTTTAGAAGAGACCCAGTACTTC
- TRBJ1-4 TRBV19 TRBD1 CASTGQNEKLFF TGTGCCAGTACGGGACAGAATGAAAAACTGTTTTTT
few TRBJ2-3 TRBV2 TRBD2 CASSGQRGSNTQYF TGTGCCAGCAGTGGCCAGCGGGGGTCGAATACGCAGTATTTT
medium-sized TRBJ2-1 TRBV5-4 TRBD1 CASSFGQGGNSEQFF TGTGCCAGCAGCTTTGGACAGGGGGGTAACAGTGAGCAGTTCTTC
- TRBJ2-3 TRBV2 - CASSEERRGPSTDTQYF TGTGCCAGCAGTGAAGAGCGGCGGGGACCTAGCACAGATACGCAGTATTTT
once TRBJ2-3 TRBV19 TRBD2 CASSLSGLAPSTDTQYF TGTGCCAGTAGTCTCTCAGGACTAGCGCCGAGCACAGATACGCAGTATTTT
- TRBJ1-1 TRBV11-2 - CASSFSENTEAFF TGTGCCAGCAGCTTTTCAGAGAACACTGAAGCTTTCTTT
- TRBJ2-2 TRBV6-1 - CASSEGGLGNTGELFF TGTGCCAGCAGTGAAGGAGGGCTAGGAAACACCGGGGAGCTGTTTTTT
- TRBJ1-6 TRBV7-9 - CASSFGGDNSPLHF TGTGCCAGCAGCTTCGGAGGGGATAATTCACCCCTCCACTTT
- TRBJ1-2 TRBV28 - CASSGAGGGYGYTF TGTGCCAGCAGTGGGGCGGGGGGTGGCTATGGCTACACCTTC
- TRBJ1-3 TRBV9 TRBD1 CASSPTGQGSRNTIYF TGTGCCAGCAGCCCAACCGGACAGGGGTCCAGAAACACCATATATTTT
- TRBJ1-1 TRBV4-1 - CASSQPGGTEAFF TGCGCCAGCAGCCAACCGGGGGGGACTGAAGCTTTCTTT
once TRBJ1-2 TRBV7-2 - CASSRWGLLGYTF TGTGCCAGCAGCCGATGGGGACTCCTTGGCTACACCTTC
- TRBJ2-7 TRBV28 - CASSLAGTHEQYF TGTGCCAGCAGTTTAGCAGGGACCCACGAGCAGTACTTC
- TRBJ2-3 TRBV6-5 - CASKSTDTQYF TGTGCCAGCAAAAGCACAGATACGCAGTATTTT
- TRBJ2-7 TRBV6-6 TRBD2 CASSYASGVSYEQYF TGTGCCAGCAGTTACGCTAGCGGGGTCTCCTACGAGCAGTACTTC
- TRBJ1-4 TRBV7-9 - CASSSGQLANEKLFF TGTGCCAGCAGCTCCGGACAACTCGCGAATGAAAAACTGTTTTTT
- TRBJ2-1 TRBV6-5 TRBD2 CASSGGYNEQFF TGTGCCAGTAGCGGGGGGTACAATGAGCAGTTCTTC
medium-sized TRBJ1-3 TRBV7-2 - CASSLVAVTGNTIYF TGTGCCAGCAGCTTGGTTGCTGTAACTGGAAACACCATATATTTT
once TRBJ1-4 TRBV7-9 - CASSLAGGSEKLFF TGTGCCAGCAGCTTGGCCGGGGGAAGTGAAAAACTGTTTTTT
medium-sized TRBJ2-7 TRBV7-2 TRBD2 CASSLWGGSYEQYF TGTGCCAGCAGCTTGTGGGGGGGGTCCTACGAGCAGTACTTC
- TRBJ2-5 TRBV9 - CASSVDGQPQETQYF TGTGCCAGCAGCGTAGATGGGCAGCCTCAAGAGACCCAGTACTTC
once TRBJ2-7 TRBV28 - CASSPTTGSYEQYF TGTGCCAGCAGCCCCACGACGGGCTCTTACGAGCAGTACTTC